The clone carrying this TCR beta chain was recorded a few times. What it recognizes is unknown. The source of the sample is a study of T cell responses to AZD1222 COVID-19 vaccine. The V end lost 7 bases, the J end lost 5 bases, and 16 bases lay between the germline ends. This CDR3 is 14 amino acids long. The germline V gene encodes CDR1 ENHRY and CDR2 SYGVKD. The table came from immunoSEQ multiplex PCR; TCRdb's copy has only in-frame clones and leaves some out. The sample yields approximately 94,000 clones, around nine tenths seen once. Overall study findings and caveats: Spike was spanned by vaccine-associated CD4 TCRs, with dominance at 160-218 and 743-854. Females made up more of the donors, who were largely white British, and clonal diversity may have come out too low.

The sample here was peripheral blood, taken on day 0 of AZD1222 vaccination. This TCR derives from an adult in good health. J is TRBJ2-3 and V is TRBV10-3, with D possibly matching TRBD2 (5 bases). CDR3 residues: CAIKTASRGDTQYF. CDR3 coding DNA: TGTGCCATCAAAACCGCTAGCCGCGGAGATACGCAGTATTTT.